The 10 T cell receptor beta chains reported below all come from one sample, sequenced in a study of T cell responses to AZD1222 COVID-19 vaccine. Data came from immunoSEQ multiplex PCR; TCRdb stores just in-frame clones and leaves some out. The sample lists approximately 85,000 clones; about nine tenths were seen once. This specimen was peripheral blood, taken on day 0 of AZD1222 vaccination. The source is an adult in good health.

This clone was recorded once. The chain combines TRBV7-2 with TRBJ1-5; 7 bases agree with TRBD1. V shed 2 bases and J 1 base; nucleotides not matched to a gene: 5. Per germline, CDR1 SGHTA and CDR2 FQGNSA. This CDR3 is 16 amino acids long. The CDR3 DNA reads TGTGCCAGCAGCTTAAGACAGGGACCGAGCAATCAGCCCCAGCATTTT. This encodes CASSLRQGPSNQPQHF. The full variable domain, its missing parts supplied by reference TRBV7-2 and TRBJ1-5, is GAGVSQSPSNKVTEKGKDVELRCDPISGHTALYWYRQSLGQGLEFLIYFQGNSAPDKSGLPSDRFSAERTGGSVSTLTIQRTQQEDSAVYLCASSLRQGPSNQPQHFGDGTRLSIL.

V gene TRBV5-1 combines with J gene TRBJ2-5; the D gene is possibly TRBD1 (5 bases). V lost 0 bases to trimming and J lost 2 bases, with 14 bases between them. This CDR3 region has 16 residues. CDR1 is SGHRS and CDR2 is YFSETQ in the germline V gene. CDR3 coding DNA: TGCGCCAGCAGCTTGGCCGGCCAAGCAGGGCAAGAGACCCAGTACTTC. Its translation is CASSLAGQAGQETQYF.

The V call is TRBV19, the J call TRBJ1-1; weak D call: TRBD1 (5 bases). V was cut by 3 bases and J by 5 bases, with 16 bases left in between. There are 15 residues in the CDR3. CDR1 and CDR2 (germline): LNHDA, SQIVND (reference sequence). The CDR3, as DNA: TGTGCCAGTAGTATTGATGCAGGGCTGGGGACTGAAGCTTTCTTT. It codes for CASSIDAGLGTEAFF. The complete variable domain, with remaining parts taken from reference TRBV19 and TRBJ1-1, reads DGGITQSPKYLFRKEGQNVTLSCEQNLNHDAMYWYRQDPGQGLRLIYYSQIVNDFQKGDIAEGYSVSREKKESFPLTVTSAQKNPTAFYLCASSIDAGLGTEAFFGQGTRLTVV.

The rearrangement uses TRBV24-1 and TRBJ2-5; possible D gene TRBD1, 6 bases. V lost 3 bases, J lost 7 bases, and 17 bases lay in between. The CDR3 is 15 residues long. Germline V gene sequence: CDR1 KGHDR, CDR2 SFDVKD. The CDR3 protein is CATSDVEGVKGTQYF. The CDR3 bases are TGTGCCACCAGTGATGTCGAGGGGGTTAAGGGGACCCAGTACTTC.

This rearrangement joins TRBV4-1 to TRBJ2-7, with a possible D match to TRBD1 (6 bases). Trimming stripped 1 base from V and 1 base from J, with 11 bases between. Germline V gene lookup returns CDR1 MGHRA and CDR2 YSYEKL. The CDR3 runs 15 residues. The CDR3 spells CASSQGVGGSYEQYF. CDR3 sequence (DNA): TGCGCCAGCAGCCAAGGGGTAGGGGGATCCTACGAGCAGTACTTC.

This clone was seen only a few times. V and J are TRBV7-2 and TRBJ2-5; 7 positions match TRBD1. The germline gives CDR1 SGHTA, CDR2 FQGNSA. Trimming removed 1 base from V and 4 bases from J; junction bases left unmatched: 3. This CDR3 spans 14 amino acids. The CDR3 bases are TGTGCCAGCAGCTTAGGGGCAGGGGGAGAGACCCAGTACTTC. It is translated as CASSLGAGGETQYF. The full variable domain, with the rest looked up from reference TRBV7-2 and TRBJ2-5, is GAGVSQSPSNKVTEKGKDVELRCDPISGHTALYWYRQSLGQGLEFLIYFQGNSAPDKSGLPSDRFSAERTGGSVSTLTIQRTQQEDSAVYLCASSLGAGGETQYFGPGTRLLVL.

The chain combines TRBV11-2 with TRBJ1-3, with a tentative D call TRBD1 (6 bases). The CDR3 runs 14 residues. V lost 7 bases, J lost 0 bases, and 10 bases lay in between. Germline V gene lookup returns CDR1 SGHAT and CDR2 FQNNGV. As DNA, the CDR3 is TGTGCCAGCACCAGACAGGTCTCTGGAAACACCATATATTTT. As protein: CASTRQVSGNTIYF.

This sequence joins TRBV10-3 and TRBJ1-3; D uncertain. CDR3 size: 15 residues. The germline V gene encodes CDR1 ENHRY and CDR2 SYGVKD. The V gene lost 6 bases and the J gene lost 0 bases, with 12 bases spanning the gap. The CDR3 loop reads CAIRTEGLSGNTIYF. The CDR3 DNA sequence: TGTGCCATCAGAACAGAGGGCCTCTCTGGAAACACCATATATTTT.

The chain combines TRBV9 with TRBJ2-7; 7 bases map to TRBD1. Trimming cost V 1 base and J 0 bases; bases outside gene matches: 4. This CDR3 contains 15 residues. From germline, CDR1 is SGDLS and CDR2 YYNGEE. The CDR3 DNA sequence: TGTGCCAGCAGCGTACTAGCAGGGGGCTCCTACGAGCAGTACTTC. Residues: CASSVLAGGSYEQYF.

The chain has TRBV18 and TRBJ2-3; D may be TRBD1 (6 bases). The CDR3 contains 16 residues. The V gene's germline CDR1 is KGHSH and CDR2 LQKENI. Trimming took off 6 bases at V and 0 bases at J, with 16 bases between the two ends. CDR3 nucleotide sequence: TGTGCCAGCTCGCCCCCCGGCAGGGGTAGCACAGATACGCAGTATTTT. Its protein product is CASSPPGRGSTDTQYF.